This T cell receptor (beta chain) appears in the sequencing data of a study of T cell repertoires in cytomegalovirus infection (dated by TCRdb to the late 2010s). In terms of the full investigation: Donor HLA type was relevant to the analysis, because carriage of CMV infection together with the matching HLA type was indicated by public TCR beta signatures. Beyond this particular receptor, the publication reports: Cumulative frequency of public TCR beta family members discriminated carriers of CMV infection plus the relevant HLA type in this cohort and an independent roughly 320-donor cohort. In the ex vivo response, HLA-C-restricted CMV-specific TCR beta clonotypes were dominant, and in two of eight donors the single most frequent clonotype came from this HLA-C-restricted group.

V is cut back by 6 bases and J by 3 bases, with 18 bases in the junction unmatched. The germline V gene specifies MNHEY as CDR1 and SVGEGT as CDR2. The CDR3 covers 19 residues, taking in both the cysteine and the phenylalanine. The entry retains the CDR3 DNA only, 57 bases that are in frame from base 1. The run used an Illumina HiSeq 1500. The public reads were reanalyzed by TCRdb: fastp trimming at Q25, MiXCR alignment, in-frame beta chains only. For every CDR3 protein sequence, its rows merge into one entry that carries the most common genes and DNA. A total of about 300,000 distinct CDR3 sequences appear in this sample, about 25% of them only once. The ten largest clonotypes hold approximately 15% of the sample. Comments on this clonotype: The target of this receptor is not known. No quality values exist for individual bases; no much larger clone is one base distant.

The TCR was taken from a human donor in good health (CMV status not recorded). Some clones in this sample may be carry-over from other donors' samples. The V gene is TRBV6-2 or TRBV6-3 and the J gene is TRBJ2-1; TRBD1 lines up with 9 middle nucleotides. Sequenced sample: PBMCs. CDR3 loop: CASSFPKDRGGRFYNEQFF. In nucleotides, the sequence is TGTGCCAGCAGCTTCCCTAAGGACAGGGGAGGAAGGTTCTACAATGAGCAGTTCTTC.